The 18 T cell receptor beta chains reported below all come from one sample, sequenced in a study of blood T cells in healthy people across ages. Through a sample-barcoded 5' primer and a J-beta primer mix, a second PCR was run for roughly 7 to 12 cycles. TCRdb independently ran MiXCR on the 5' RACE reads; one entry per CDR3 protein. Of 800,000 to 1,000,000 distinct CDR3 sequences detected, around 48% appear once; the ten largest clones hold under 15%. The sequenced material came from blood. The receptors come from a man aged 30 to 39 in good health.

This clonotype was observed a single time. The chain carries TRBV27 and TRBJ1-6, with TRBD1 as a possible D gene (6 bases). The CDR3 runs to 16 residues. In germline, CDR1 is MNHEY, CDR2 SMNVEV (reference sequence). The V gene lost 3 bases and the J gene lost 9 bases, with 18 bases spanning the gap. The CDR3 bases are TGTGCCAGCAGTTTGGAACTCAGGGGAACATTTTCACCCCTCCACTTT. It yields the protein CASSLELRGTFSPLHF.

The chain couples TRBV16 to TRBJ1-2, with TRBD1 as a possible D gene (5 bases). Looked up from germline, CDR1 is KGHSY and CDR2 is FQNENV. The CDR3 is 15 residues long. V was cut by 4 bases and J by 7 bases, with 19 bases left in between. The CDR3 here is CASSRHDRPLSGYTF. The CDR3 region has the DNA TGTGCCAGCAGCCGACACGACAGACCACTCTCTGGCTACACCTTC. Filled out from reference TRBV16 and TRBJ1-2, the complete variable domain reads GEEVAQTPKHLVRGEGQKAKLYCAPIKGHSYVFWYQQVLKNEFKFLISFQNENVFDETGMPKERFSAKCLPNSPCSLEIQATKLEDSAVYFCASSRHDRPLSGYTFGSGTRLTVV.

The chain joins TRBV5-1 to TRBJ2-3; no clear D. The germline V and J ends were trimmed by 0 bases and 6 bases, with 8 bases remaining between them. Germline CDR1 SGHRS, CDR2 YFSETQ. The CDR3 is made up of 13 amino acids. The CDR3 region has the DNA TGCGCCAGCAGCTTGGGATGGTCGGATACGCAGTATTTT. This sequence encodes CASSLGWSDTQYF.

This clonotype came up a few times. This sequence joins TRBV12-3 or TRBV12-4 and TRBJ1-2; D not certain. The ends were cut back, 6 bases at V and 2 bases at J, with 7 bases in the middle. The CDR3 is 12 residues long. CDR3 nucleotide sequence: TGTGCCAGCAGCCAGAACAACTATGGCTACACCTTC. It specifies CASSQNNYGYTF.

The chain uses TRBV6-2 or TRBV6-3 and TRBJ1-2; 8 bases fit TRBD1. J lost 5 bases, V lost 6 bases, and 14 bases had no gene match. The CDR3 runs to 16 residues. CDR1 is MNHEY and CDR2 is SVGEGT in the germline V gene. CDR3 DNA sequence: TGTGCCAGCAGCCGTCCCGGGACAGGTCCCTCTTATGGCTACACCTTC. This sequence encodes CASSRPGTGPSYGYTF.

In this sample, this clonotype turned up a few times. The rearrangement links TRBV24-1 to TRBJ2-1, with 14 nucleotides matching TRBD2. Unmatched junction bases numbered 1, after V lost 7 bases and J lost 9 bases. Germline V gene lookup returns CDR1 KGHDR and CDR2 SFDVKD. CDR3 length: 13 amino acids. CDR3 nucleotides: TGTGCCACCAGGGGGACTAGCGGGAGTGAGCAGTTCTTC. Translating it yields CATRGTSGSEQFF.

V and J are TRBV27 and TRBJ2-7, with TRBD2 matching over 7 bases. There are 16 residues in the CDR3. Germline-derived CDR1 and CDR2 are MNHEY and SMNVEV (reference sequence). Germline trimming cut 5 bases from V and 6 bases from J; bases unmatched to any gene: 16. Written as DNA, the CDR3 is TGTGCCAGCAGTCCCCCGTCGGGGGGAGCCCCTGCCGAGCAGTACTTC. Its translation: CASSPPSGGAPAEQYF.

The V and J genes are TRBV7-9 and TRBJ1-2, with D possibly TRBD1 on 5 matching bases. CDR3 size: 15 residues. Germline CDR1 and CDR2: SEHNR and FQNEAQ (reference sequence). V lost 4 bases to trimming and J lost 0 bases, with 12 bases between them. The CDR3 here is CASSYDSLANYGYTF. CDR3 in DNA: TGTGCCAGCAGCTATGACAGCTTAGCTAACTATGGCTACACCTTC.

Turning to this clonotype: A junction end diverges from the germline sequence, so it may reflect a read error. The CDR3 sequence is CASSWDRVSYEQYF. The CDR3 DNA reads as TGTGCCAGTAGCTGGGACAGGGTCTCCTACGAGCAGTACTTC. V usage is TRBV11-1 and J usage is TRBJ2-7; 9 bases are shared with TRBD1. Germline V gives CDR1 SGHAT, CDR2 FQDESV (reference sequence). This CDR3 comprises 14 residues.

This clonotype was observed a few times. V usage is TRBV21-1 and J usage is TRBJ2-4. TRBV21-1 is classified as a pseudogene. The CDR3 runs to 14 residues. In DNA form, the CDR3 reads TGTGCCAGCAGCAATCTTGTAGCCAAAAACATTCAGTACTTC. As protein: CASSNLVAKNIQYF.

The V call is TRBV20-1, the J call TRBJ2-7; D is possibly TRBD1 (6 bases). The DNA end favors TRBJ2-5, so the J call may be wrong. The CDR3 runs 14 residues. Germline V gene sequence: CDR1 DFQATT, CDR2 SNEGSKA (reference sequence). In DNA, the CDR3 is TGCAGTGCTATTCCAACAGGGTCGCGAGAGACCCAGTACTTC. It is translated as CSAIPTGSRETQYF.

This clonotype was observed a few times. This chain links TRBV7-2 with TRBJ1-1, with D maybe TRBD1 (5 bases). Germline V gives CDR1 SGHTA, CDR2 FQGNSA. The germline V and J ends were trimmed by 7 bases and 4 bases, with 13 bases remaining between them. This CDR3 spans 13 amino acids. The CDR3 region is CASTNGGGTEAFF. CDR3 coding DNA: TGTGCCAGCACTAATGGGGGGGGCACTGAAGCTTTCTTT. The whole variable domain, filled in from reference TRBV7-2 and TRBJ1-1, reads GAGVSQSPSNKVTEKGKDVELRCDPISGHTALYWYRQSLGQGLEFLIYFQGNSAPDKSGLPSDRFSAERTGGSVSTLTIQRTQQEDSAVYLCASTNGGGTEAFFGQGTRLTVV.

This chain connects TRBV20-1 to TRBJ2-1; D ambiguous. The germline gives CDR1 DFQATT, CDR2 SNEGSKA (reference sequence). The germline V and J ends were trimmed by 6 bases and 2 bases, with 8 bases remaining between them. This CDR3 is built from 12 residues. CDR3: CSALQAYNEQFF. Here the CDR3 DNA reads TGCAGTGCCCTTCAAGCCTACAATGAGCAGTTCTTC.

Here the CDR3 reads CAWGLTTGMNEKLFF. CDR3 nucleotide sequence: TGTGCCTGGGGGCTTACGACAGGCATGAATGAAAAACTGTTTTTT. V is TRBV30 and J is TRBJ1-4; D is perhaps TRBD1 (6 bases). V was shortened by 5 bases and J by 5 bases, with 18 bases between the two germline ends. Per germline, CDR1 GTSNPN and CDR2 SVGIG (reference sequence). The CDR3 runs 15 residues.

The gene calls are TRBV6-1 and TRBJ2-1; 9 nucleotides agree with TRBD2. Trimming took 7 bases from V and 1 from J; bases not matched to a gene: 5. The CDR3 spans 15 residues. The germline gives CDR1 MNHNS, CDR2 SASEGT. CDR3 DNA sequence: TGTGCCAGCATAACTAGCGGGCTTTCCTACAATGAGCAGTTCTTC. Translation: CASITSGLSYNEQFF.

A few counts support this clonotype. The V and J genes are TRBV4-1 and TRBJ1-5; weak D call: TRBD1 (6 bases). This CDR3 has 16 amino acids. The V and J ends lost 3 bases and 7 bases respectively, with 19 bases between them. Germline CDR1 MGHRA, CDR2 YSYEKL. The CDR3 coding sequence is TGCGCCAGCAGCCAGGGGGGCTTGGTTACAGGGCAGCCCCAGCATTTT. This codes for CASSQGGLVTGQPQHF.

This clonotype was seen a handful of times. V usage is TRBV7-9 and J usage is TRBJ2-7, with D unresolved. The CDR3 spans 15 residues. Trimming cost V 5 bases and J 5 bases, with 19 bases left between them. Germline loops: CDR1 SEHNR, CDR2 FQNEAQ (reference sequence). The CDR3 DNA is TGTGCCAGCAGCCCCCCGGACCGACTGGTGCACGAGCAGTACTTC. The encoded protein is CASSPPDRLVHEQYF.

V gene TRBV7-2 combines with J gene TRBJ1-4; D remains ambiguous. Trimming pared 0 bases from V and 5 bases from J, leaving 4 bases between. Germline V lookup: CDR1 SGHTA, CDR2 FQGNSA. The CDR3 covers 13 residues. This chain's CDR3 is CASSLAPNEKLFF. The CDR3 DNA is TGTGCCAGCAGCTTAGCCCCAAATGAAAAACTGTTTTTT.